This entry lists 19 T cell receptor beta chains sequenced from one sample in a study of blood T cell repertoires in COVID-19 (dated by TCRdb to the early 2020s). Library generation was performed with the immunoSEQ multiplex PCR assay. The table was pulled from immuneACCESS by TCRdb, which kept in-frame rearrangements only. Such tables lose some clones; where checked, under half of the loss comes from unresolved V genes, and the rest has no known cause. Across this sample there are about 41,000 clones, with 87% seen only once. The ten biggest clones cover 4.3% of the sample. Sequences were obtained from peripheral blood. The receptor source for this set is a man in his sixties with acute or convalescent COVID-19.

This chain connects TRBV6-1 to TRBJ1-2; the match to TRBD1 covers 9 bases. The CDR3 is 14 amino acids. Trimming removed 2 bases from V and 8 bases from J; junction bases left unmatched: 6. Germline CDR1 is MNHNS and CDR2 is SASEGT. The CDR3 DNA reads TGTGCCAGCAGTGAACTCGGGACAGGGACCGGCTACACCTTC. Translating gives CASSELGTGTGYTF.

The chain joins TRBV4-1 to TRBJ1-3; TRBD1 matches 7 bases. The J segment lost 4 bases and the V segment lost 4 bases, leaving 13 bases of the junction unmatched. Germline V lookup: CDR1 MGHRA, CDR2 YSYEKL. The CDR3 sequence is 17 residues long. The CDR3 loop is CASSLTFATGDGNTIYF. The CDR3 region has the DNA TGCGCCAGCAGCCTCACCTTTGCCACAGGGGACGGAAACACCATATATTTT.

CDR3 amino acids: CSADRGANYGYTF. In DNA form, the CDR3 reads TGCAGCGCTGACAGGGGTGCTAACTATGGCTACACCTTC. The chain couples TRBV29-1 to TRBJ1-2, with 8 bases identical to TRBD1. Germline CDR1 and CDR2: SQVTM and ANQGSEA. CDR3 length equals 13 residues. J gave up 0 bases and V 7 bases, and 4 bases lay outside the gene matches.

CDR3 DNA sequence: TGTGCCAGCAGTTTCGGGGTCTCCTACAATGAGCAGTTCTTC. This encodes CASSFGVSYNEQFF. This sequence joins TRBV6-2 or TRBV6-3 and TRBJ2-1; tentative D call: TRBD2 (5 bases). CDR1 is MNHEY and CDR2 is SVGEGT in the germline V gene. The CDR3 spans 14 residues. Trimming removed 4 bases from V and 0 bases from J, with 7 bases in between.

The chain couples TRBV5-6 to TRBJ1-1; 7 bases line up with TRBD1. The CDR3 is 14 amino acids. J gave up 3 bases and V 4 bases, and 6 bases lay outside the gene matches. The germline V gene has CDR1 SGHDT and CDR2 YYEEEE. DNA for the CDR3: TGTGCCAGCAGCATAAGGGACAGAGACACTGAAGCTTTCTTT. This encodes CASSIRDRDTEAFF.

The CDR3 loop is CASSSDSTTNEKLFF. CDR3 coding DNA: TGTGCCAGCAGCTCGGACAGCACTACTAATGAAAAACTGTTTTTT. This rearrangement joins TRBV7-2 to TRBJ1-4, with D possibly matching TRBD1 (6 bases). Germline lookup yields CDR1 SGHTA and CDR2 FQGNSA. V was cut by 4 bases and J by 2 bases, with 11 bases left in between. This CDR3 spans 15 amino acids.

The chain carries TRBV7-8 and TRBJ1-2; perhaps TRBD1 as D (5 bases). Trimming stripped 1 base from V and 6 bases from J, with 9 bases between. This CDR3 is built from 13 residues. CDR1 and CDR2 (germline): SGHVS, FQNEAQ. This CDR3 reads CASSLVGADGYTF. The DNA for the CDR3 is TGTGCCAGCAGCTTAGTTGGGGCAGATGGCTACACCTTC.

V and J are TRBV6-5 and TRBJ2-7; D possibly corresponds to TRBD2 (6 bases). In germline, CDR1 is MNHEY, CDR2 SVGAGI. Trimming stripped 2 bases from V and 6 bases from J, with 20 bases between. The CDR3 contains 16 residues. The DNA of the CDR3 is TGTGCCAGCAGTTACACGCCGGGCCTGGAGGGTTCCGAGCAGTACTTC. It translates to CASSYTPGLEGSEQYF.

In DNA form, the CDR3 reads TGCGCCAGCAGCCAAGATCGGTGGAGGGAAGGGGTGGCTAATGAAAAACTGTTTTTT. As protein: CASSQDRWREGVANEKLFF. The J gene is TRBJ1-4, the V gene TRBV4-1, with a tentative D call TRBD1 (5 bases). Germline CDR1 MGHRA, CDR2 YSYEKL. This CDR3 spans 19 amino acids. V lost 0 bases, J lost 3 bases, and 20 bases lay in between.

The chain links TRBV7-8 to TRBJ1-5, with D uncertain. The CDR3 extends over 15 amino acids. Germline V lookup: CDR1 SGHVS, CDR2 FQNEAQ. Trimming removed 1 base from V and 4 bases from J, with 11 bases in between. CDR3 bases: TGTGCCAGCAGCTTAGGGCAAATTACGAATCAGCCCCAGCATTTT. This gives the protein CASSLGQITNQPQHF. The complete variable domain, with remaining parts taken from reference TRBV7-8 and TRBJ1-5, reads GAGVSQSPRYKVAKRGQDVALRCDPISGHVSLFWYQQALGQGPEFLTYFQNEAQLDKSGLPSDRFFAERPEGSVSTLKIQRTQQEDSAVYLCASSLGQITNQPQHFGDGTRLSIL.

The chain combines TRBV18 with TRBJ1-2, with D possibly TRBD1 on 6 matching bases. The CDR3 spans 15 residues. V lost 4 bases, J lost 4 bases, and 16 bases lay in between. Germline lookup yields CDR1 KGHSH and CDR2 LQKENI. CDR3 DNA sequence: TGTGCCAGCTCACGCCGACAGGAATCGACCTATGGCTACACCTTC. Translated: CASSRRQESTYGYTF.

This clone was found once. This chain links TRBV27 with TRBJ2-2; TRBD2 matches 10 bases. The CDR3 extends over 15 amino acids. Germline V gene data show CDR1 as MNHEY and CDR2 as SMNVEV (reference sequence). V gave up 6 bases and J gave up 3 bases; unmatched junction bases: 4. The CDR3 is CASRLAGPDTGELFF. DNA of the CDR3: TGTGCCAGCAGACTAGCGGGGCCCGACACCGGGGAGCTGTTTTTT.

The CDR3 here is CASSPPGQVSSGNTIYF. The CDR3 region has the DNA TGTGCCAGCTCACCACCGGGACAGGTATCATCTGGAAACACCATATATTTT. The rearrangement links TRBV18 to TRBJ1-3, with 8 bases that match TRBD1. The germline V gene has CDR1 KGHSH and CDR2 LQKENI. Trimming at V came to 0 bases and at J to 1 base, leaving 5 bases not matched to a gene. This CDR3 is 17 amino acids long.

The chain combines TRBV6-5 with TRBJ1-2; D not certain. CDR1 and CDR2 (germline): MNHEY, SVGAGI. Trimming shortened V by 6 bases and J by 1 base, and 9 bases separated the two germline ends. This CDR3 is 13 amino acids long. The CDR3 region is CASRAQINYGYTF. CDR3 DNA: TGTGCCAGCAGGGCACAGATTAACTATGGCTACACCTTC.

The rearrangement links TRBV9 to TRBJ1-5, with 9 bases lining up with TRBD1. This CDR3 contains 15 residues. V dropped 4 bases and J dropped 1; count of bases not matched to a gene: 3. Germline V lookup: CDR1 SGDLS, CDR2 YYNGEE. The CDR3 loop reads CASSRDRESNQPQHF. CDR3 nucleotide sequence: TGTGCCAGCAGCCGGGACAGGGAAAGCAATCAGCCCCAGCATTTT. Filled out from reference TRBV9 and TRBJ1-5, the complete variable domain reads DSGVTQTPKHLITATGQRVTLRCSPRSGDLSVYWYQQSLDQGLQFLIQYYNGEERAKGNILERFSAQQFPDLHSELNLSSLELGDSALYFCASSRDRESNQPQHFGDGTRLSIL.

The chain carries TRBV12-5 and TRBJ1-2; tentative D call: TRBD1 (5 bases). The germline gives CDR1 LGHNT, CDR2 FRNRAP. CDR3 length equals 15 residues. V lost 6 bases to trimming and J lost 4 bases, with 18 bases between them. CDR3 protein: CASGTTGGFGYGYTF. The CDR3 DNA is TGTGCTAGTGGAACAACGGGGGGTTTTGGCTATGGCTACACCTTC.

This clone was picked up one time. The V and J genes are TRBV6-2 or TRBV6-3 and TRBJ1-1; 7 bases fit TRBD1. The ends lost 4 bases at V and 11 bases at J; junction bases unmatched: 7. CDR1 is MNHEY and CDR2 is SVGEGT in the germline V gene. The CDR3 spans 12 residues. The DNA of the CDR3 is TGTGCCAGCAGTTCACAGGGGAGGTCGGCTTTCTTT. This sequence encodes CASSSQGRSAFF.

The chain couples TRBV5-4 to TRBJ1-1; D unclear. Trimming stripped 1 base from V and 0 bases from J, with 7 bases between. Germline loops: CDR1 SGHNT, CDR2 YYREEE (reference sequence). The CDR3 has 14 amino acids. CDR3 sequence: CASSLSGMNTEAFF. The CDR3 DNA sequence: TGTGCCAGCAGCTTGTCGGGAATGAACACTGAAGCTTTCTTT.

The rearrangement uses TRBV7-8 and TRBJ1-1, with 8 positions matching TRBD1. CDR3 length: 15 residues. The trim removed 5 bases at V and 1 base at J, leaving 6 bases unmatched. The germline CDR1 and CDR2 sequences are SGHVS and FQNEAQ. The CDR3 protein is CASSRPGTGNTEAFF. CDR3 coding DNA: TGTGCCAGCAGCCGTCCCGGGACAGGGAACACTGAAGCTTTCTTT.